The clone carrying this T cell receptor beta chain was counted once. The antigen remains undetermined. PCR involved 60 Vbeta and 13 Jbeta primers. Sequencing was performed with immunoSEQ multiplex PCR; in TCRdb, only in-frame clones are kept and a portion is missing. The repertoire holds about 37,000 clones, with 68% as singletons. The record originates from a study of cytomegalovirus exposure and HLA in healthy donors. Study results and caveats: It was 164 TCR beta chains that were listed as cytomegalovirus-associated.

Trimming stripped 3 bases from V and 7 bases from J, with 10 bases between. Germline V CDR1 and CDR2: SGHAT, FQNNGV. The CDR3 totals 12 residues. The TCR comes from a man between 40 and 49 years old in good health and CMV-seronegative. The gene calls are TRBV11-2 and TRBJ2-7; D is perhaps TRBD1 (6 bases). The specimen was PBMCs. The CDR3 DNA reads TGTGCCAGCAGCTTTTACGACAGGGAGCAGTACTTC. Protein: CASSFYDREQYF.